These 11 T cell receptor beta chains were all obtained from the same sample, sequenced in a study of Ad26.COV2.S vaccination and SARS-CoV-2 variants. This table comes from immunoSEQ multiplex PCR, and its TCRdb copy is limited to in-frame clones, with some not included. Among about 350,000 clones listed, about 90% were seen once. This specimen consisted of peripheral blood, obtained after recovery from COVID-19. Receptor source: a human donor who had recovered from COVID-19.

The sample holds one count of this clone. This rearrangement joins TRBV2 to TRBJ1-1, with TRBD1 identical over 7 bases. The ends lost 6 bases at V and 1 base at J; junction bases unmatched: 11. Germline V CDR1 and CDR2: SNHLY, FYNNEI. The CDR3 loop spans 16 amino acids. The CDR3 loop is CASRVTRQGGNTEAFF. CDR3 in DNA: TGTGCCAGCAGAGTGACTCGTCAGGGGGGGAACACTGAAGCTTTCTTT.

The V gene is TRBV6-5, the J gene TRBJ2-1; tentatively, D is TRBD1 or TRBD2 (6 bases each). CDR3 length: 13 residues. Per the germline V gene, CDR1 is MNHEY and CDR2 is SVGAGI. The V gene lost 6 bases and the J gene lost 4 bases, with 10 bases spanning the gap. CDR3 sequence (DNA): TGTGCCAGCAGGGGAGGACAGTACAATGAGCAGTTCTTC. As protein: CASRGGQYNEQFF.

The rearrangement joins TRBV2 to TRBJ1-6; D call uncertain. V was trimmed by 3 bases and J by 2 bases, leaving 8 bases between them. Germline-derived CDR1 and CDR2 are SNHLY and FYNNEI. CDR3 length: 15 residues. The CDR3 protein is CASSDGGTYNSPLHF. In nucleotides, the CDR3 is TGTGCCAGCAGTGATGGCGGGACCTATAATTCACCCCTCCACTTT.

The V call is TRBV10-3, the J call TRBJ2-2; D possibly corresponds to TRBD2 (6 bases). The V gene's germline CDR1 is ENHRY and CDR2 SYGVKD. The CDR3 is made up of 13 amino acids. The V and J ends lost 10 bases and 7 bases respectively, with 16 bases between them. CDR3 protein: CATRGSGGGELFF. As DNA, the CDR3 is TGTGCCACCCGGGGCTCCGGGGGCGGGGAGCTGTTTTTT.

The gene calls are TRBV28 and TRBJ2-5, with no clear D. Germline CDR1 reads MDHEN; CDR2 reads SYDVKM. This CDR3 comprises 13 residues. Deletions cut 8 bases from V and 2 bases from J, with 12 bases between. The CDR3 here is CASLPLGQETQYF. Here the CDR3 DNA reads TGTGCCAGCCTACCCCTGGGGCAAGAGACCCAGTACTTC.

The chain recombines TRBV6-2 or TRBV6-3 with TRBJ2-7; D not certain. Germline-derived CDR1 and CDR2 are MNHEY and SVGEGT. Deletions cut 4 bases from V and 4 bases from J, with 14 bases between. The CDR3 totals 14 residues. The CDR3 sequence is CASSSNSLIYEQYF. CDR3 nucleotide sequence: TGTGCCAGCAGTTCAAACAGCCTCATTTACGAGCAGTACTTC.

CDR3 nucleotide sequence: TGTGCCAGCAGTTTGGGCCGGTCTATGAACTATGGCTACACCTTC. This codes for CASSLGRSMNYGYTF. This sequence joins TRBV6-5 and TRBJ1-2; D uncertain. This CDR3 has 15 residues. The V and J ends lost 4 bases and 2 bases respectively, with 14 bases between them. From germline, CDR1 is MNHEY and CDR2 SVGAGI.

V and J are TRBV9 and TRBJ2-2; 9 nucleotides match TRBD2. Trimming took 1 base from V and 6 from J; bases not matched to a gene: 7. Germline V gives CDR1 SGDLS, CDR2 YYNGEE. This CDR3 region has 16 residues. This CDR3 reads CASSVIRGGAPGELFF. The CDR3, as DNA: TGTGCCAGCAGCGTAATCCGCGGGGGGGCGCCCGGGGAGCTGTTTTTT.

The chain combines TRBV5-1 with TRBJ1-2; no clear D. Trimming took 0 bases from V and 1 from J, leaving 7 bases between them. The germline V gene has CDR1 SGHRS and CDR2 YFSETQ. The CDR3 loop spans 14 amino acids. CDR3 region: CASSLAGFNYGYTF. CDR3 in DNA: TGCGCCAGCAGCTTGGCAGGTTTTAACTATGGCTACACCTTC.

This chain links TRBV5-1 with TRBJ1-5, with a weak D call TRBD1 (6 bases). Trimming took 1 base from V and 3 from J, leaving 11 bases between them. This CDR3 contains 15 residues. Germline loops: CDR1 SGHRS, CDR2 YFSETQ. CDR3 bases: TGCGCCAGCAGCTTGTCCCCAGGGGACAATCAGCCCCAGCATTTT. Its protein product is CASSLSPGDNQPQHF.

The chain has TRBV10-3 and TRBJ1-2; D not certain. Trimming removed 7 bases from V and 6 bases from J, with 12 bases in between. The CDR3 has 12 residues. Germline-derived CDR1 and CDR2 are ENHRY and SYGVKD. CDR3 amino acids: CAITEPGHGYTF. CDR3 sequence (DNA): TGTGCCATCACCGAGCCGGGCCATGGCTACACCTTC.